Each of the 21 T cell receptor beta chains below was sequenced from the same sample in a study of ipilimumab plus nivolumab after autologous stem cell transplantation. Data came from immunoSEQ multiplex PCR; TCRdb stores just in-frame clones and leaves some out. The top ten hold 16% of the sample, which has several thousand clones, under 85% seen once. The specimen comprised PBMCs, sampled in a trial of ipilimumab plus nivolumab as post-transplant consolidation. These receptor sequences come from a male donor with multiple myeloma.

V is TRBV6-1 and J is TRBJ1-1; D not resolved. CDR1 MNHNS and CDR2 SASEGT come from the germline V gene. CDR3 length: 12 residues. V was trimmed by 3 bases and J by 11 bases, leaving 13 bases between them. CDR3 amino acids: CASSDWTLGAFF. The CDR3 DNA reads as TGTGCCAGCAGTGACTGGACCCTGGGGGCTTTCTTT.

This chain connects TRBV5-1 to TRBJ1-1; a weak D match, TRBD1 (6 bases). Germline V gene lookup returns CDR1 SGHRS and CDR2 YFSETQ. This CDR3 has 15 residues. Trimming stripped 2 bases from V and 7 bases from J, with 18 bases between. CDR3: CASSFRQVLEGEAFF. CDR3 bases: TGCGCCAGCAGCTTTCGACAGGTCCTAGAGGGTGAAGCTTTCTTT.

In its sample, this clone was seen a few times. This chain links TRBV27 with TRBJ1-1; no clear D. V lost 2 bases and J lost 1, with 5 bases in between. The CDR3 is 13 amino acids. Looked up from germline, CDR1 is MNHEY and CDR2 is SMNVEV (reference sequence). The CDR3 spells CASSLIGNTEAFF. The CDR3 nucleotides are TGTGCCAGCAGTTTAATCGGGAACACTGAAGCTTTCTTT.

CDR3 sequence: CASSEGLAEETQYF. The CDR3 DNA follows: TGTGCCAGCAGTGAGGGACTAGCGGAAGAGACCCAGTACTTC. The V call is TRBV6-1, the J call TRBJ2-5; 11 bases match TRBD2. The V and J ends lost 3 bases and 3 bases, in that order; junction bases with no gene match: 0. This CDR3 has 14 amino acids. Germline V gene sequence: CDR1 MNHNS, CDR2 SASEGT.

The chain employs TRBV2 and TRBJ2-4; TRBD2 agrees at 14 bases. CDR1 SNHLY and CDR2 FYNNEI come from the germline V gene. CDR3 size: 18 residues. V dropped 6 bases and J dropped 0; count of bases not matched to a gene: 7. The CDR3 reads CASRRTSGGTLAKNIQYF. The CDR3 DNA is TGTGCCAGCAGAAGGACTAGCGGGGGGACTTTAGCCAAAAACATTCAGTACTTC.

The chain is built from TRBV20-1 and TRBJ2-4; D is undetermined. Germline CDR1 DFQATT, CDR2 SNEGSKA (reference sequence). Trimming cost V 6 bases and J 5 bases, with 8 bases left between them. There are 11 residues in the CDR3. As DNA, the CDR3 is TGCAGTGCCGGGCCAGAAAACATTCAGTACTTC. Its protein product is CSAGPENIQYF.

The chain has TRBV6-1 and TRBJ2-2; D is perhaps TRBD1 or TRBD2 (7 bases each). V lost 5 bases and J 7 bases, leaving 14 bases between the germline ends. The CDR3 is 14 amino acids. CDR1 is MNHNS and CDR2 is SASEGT in the germline V gene. Here the CDR3 reads CASSQGGASGELFF. The CDR3 bases are TGTGCCAGCAGTCAGGGGGGGGCGAGCGGGGAGCTGTTTTTT.

On this clone: The conserved final phenylalanine or tryptophan is absent from the CDR3, which likely points to a read error. The rearrangement joins TRBV5-4 to TRBJ2-7; D may match TRBD1 or TRBD2 (5 bases each). There are 14 residues in the CDR3. Germline V gene lookup returns CDR1 SGHNT and CDR2 YYREEE (reference sequence). Trimming shortened V by 4 bases and J by 3 bases, and 14 bases separated the two germline ends. DNA of the CDR3: TGTGCCAGCAGCCCTAGCCCAGGGAACTACGAGCAGTACCTC. Its protein is CASSPSPGNYEQYL.

The J gene is TRBJ2-2, the V gene TRBV2; 11 nucleotides match TRBD2. CDR1 and CDR2 from the germline V gene are SNHLY and FYNNEI. V lost 0 bases to trimming and J lost 5 bases; unmatched junction nucleotides: 5. The CDR3 runs to 17 residues. CDR3 loop: CASSEAPLAGVTGELFF. The CDR3 region has the DNA TGTGCCAGCAGTGAAGCCCCACTAGCGGGGGTAACCGGGGAGCTGTTTTTT.

The chain has TRBV11-2 and TRBJ2-5; 8 bases line up with TRBD1. The V and J ends lost 0 bases and 3 bases, in that order; junction bases with no gene match: 3. The CDR3 contains 15 residues. From germline, CDR1 is SGHAT and CDR2 FQNNGV. The CDR3 reads CASSLDGTGEETQYF. The CDR3 nucleotides read TGTGCCAGCAGCTTAGACGGGACAGGTGAAGAGACCCAGTACTTC.

The CDR3: CASSPLLVRSEQYF. CDR3 nucleotides: TGTGCCAGCAGCCCACTCTTGGTTAGGTCCGAGCAGTACTTC. The chain joins TRBV7-2 to TRBJ2-7; D uncertain. Germline values: CDR1 SGHTA, CDR2 FQGNSA. The CDR3 contains 14 residues. V gave up 5 bases and J gave up 6 bases, with 17 bases separating them.

This clone was recorded only once. The chain has TRBV7-2 and TRBJ1-5; 9 nucleotides line up with TRBD1. Germline assignment: CDR1 SGHTA and CDR2 FQGNSA. With V trimmed by 8 bases and J by 3 bases, 2 bases remained unmatched. The CDR3 length is 13 residues. CDR3 sequence reads: CASGQGYNQPQHF. The CDR3 bases are TGTGCCAGCGGACAGGGGTACAATCAGCCCCAGCATTTT.

The chain carries TRBV18 and TRBJ1-1, with 7 nucleotides matching TRBD1. V trimming: 6 bases; J trimming: 0 bases; junction bases outside the gene matches: 4. CDR1 and CDR2 (germline): KGHSH, LQKENI. This CDR3 has 14 amino acids. CDR3 residues: CASSSGQLNTEAFF. CDR3 sequence (DNA): TGTGCCAGCTCGTCGGGACAGCTGAACACTGAAGCTTTCTTT.

The rearrangement links TRBV18 to TRBJ1-3, with D perhaps matching TRBD1 (5 bases). V was clipped by 6 bases and J by 7 bases, with 19 bases between them. CDR1 is KGHSH, CDR2 LQKENI, per germline. This CDR3 spans 15 amino acids. CDR3 nucleotide sequence: TGTGCCAGCTCCGATGGAGGGGTAGCCGGGAACACCATATATTTT. This encodes CASSDGGVAGNTIYF. Filled out from reference TRBV18 and TRBJ1-3, the complete variable domain reads NAGVMQNPRHLVRRRGQEARLRCSPMKGHSHVYWYRQLPEEGLKFMVYLQKENIIDESGMPKERFSAEFPKEGPSILRIQQVVRGDSAAYFCASSDGGVAGNTIYFGEGSWLTVV.

DNA for the CDR3: TGTGCCAGCAGTTACCGGGACAGGAATCTCCAAGGGCAGTTCTTC. This translates into CASSYRDRNLQGQFF. This chain links TRBV27 with TRBJ2-1; 8 bases agree with TRBD1. V shed 4 bases and J 12 bases; nucleotides not matched to a gene: 14. CDR3 length equals 15 residues. CDR1 MNHEY and CDR2 SMNVEV come from the germline V gene (reference sequence).

This chain joins TRBV6-1 and TRBJ1-5; D is unclear. The CDR3 covers 19 residues. In germline, CDR1 is MNHNS, CDR2 SASEGT. The V end was cut by 0 bases, the J end by 0 bases, with 18 bases between. CDR3 in DNA: TGTGCCAGCAGTGAAGCGTGGCACTTCGCAGTGTATAGCAATCAGCCCCAGCATTTT. It translates to CASSEAWHFAVYSNQPQHF.

This clone came up a few times. The gene calls are TRBV28 and TRBJ2-5; 10 positions agree with TRBD2. Per the germline V gene, CDR1 is MDHEN and CDR2 is SYDVKM. The V gene end was trimmed by 6 bases and the J gene end by 5 bases; junction bases not matched to a gene: 9. The CDR3 consists of 15 residues. CDR3 in amino acids: CASSARMTSGETQYF. CDR3 nucleotide sequence: TGTGCCAGCAGCGCGAGAATGACTAGCGGGGAGACCCAGTACTTC.

By share, this clone counts as medium-sized (0.01 to 0.1%). The rearrangement links TRBV29-1 to TRBJ2-5; D is possibly TRBD1 (6 bases). The ends were cut back, 2 bases at V and 5 bases at J, with 15 bases in the middle. From germline, CDR1 is SQVTM and CDR2 ANQGSEA. This CDR3 spans 14 amino acids. The CDR3 sequence: CSVEWWGLRETQYF. CDR3 in DNA: TGCAGCGTTGAATGGTGGGGGCTTAGGGAGACCCAGTACTTC.

This chain joins TRBV7-2 and TRBJ2-2; no clear D gene. V was pared by 2 bases and J by 0 bases, with 10 bases between. This CDR3 region has 16 residues. The germline V gene has CDR1 SGHTA and CDR2 FQGNSA. Here the CDR3 reads CASSLKATTNTGELFF. As DNA, the CDR3 is TGTGCCAGCAGCTTAAAAGCTACCACGAACACCGGGGAGCTGTTTTTT.

This chain uses TRBV5-1 with TRBJ2-7; 9 nucleotides agree with TRBD1. The J segment lost 2 bases and the V segment lost 4 bases, leaving 4 bases of the junction unmatched. The CDR3 runs to 14 residues. Germline CDR1 SGHRS, CDR2 YFSETQ. CDR3 region: CASSTGTGTYEQYF. The CDR3 region has the DNA TGCGCCAGCAGCACCGGGACAGGGACCTACGAGCAGTACTTC.

This clone showed up just once. CDR3 sequence (DNA): TGTGCCAGCAGACGGGAGGGGACGGGGGGTCATACGCAGTATTTT. Protein: CASRREGTGGHTQYF. The V gene is TRBV27, the J gene TRBJ2-3; 8 bases agree with TRBD2. Germline trimming cut 6 bases from V and 7 bases from J; bases unmatched to any gene: 12. This CDR3 spans 15 amino acids. Germline-derived CDR1 and CDR2 are MNHEY and SMNVEV (reference sequence).